The 9 T cell receptor beta chains presented below share a single source sample, sequenced in a study of cytomegalovirus exposure and HLA in healthy donors. The PCR ran on 60 Vbeta and 13 Jbeta primers. Method: immunoSEQ multiplex PCR; TCRdb's copy keeps in-frame clones and lacks some. This table has about 97,000 clones, about a tenth appearing once. Sequenced: PBMCs. These receptors were obtained from a man between 45 and 60 years old in good health and CMV-seropositive.

The chain combines TRBV7-6 with TRBJ1-1; the D gene is possibly TRBD1 (6 bases). CDR3 length: 13 residues. V lost 4 bases and J 2 bases, leaving 8 bases between the germline ends. Germline assignment: CDR1 SGHVS and CDR2 FNYEAQ. The CDR3 here is CASSWTDNTEAFF. In DNA, the CDR3 is TGTGCCAGCAGCTGGACAGATAACACTGAAGCTTTCTTT.

This sequence joins TRBV2 and TRBJ2-2; 14 nucleotides line up with TRBD2. With V trimmed by 10 bases and J by 6 bases, 13 bases remained unmatched. The CDR3 totals 17 residues. The germline gives CDR1 SNHLY, CDR2 FYNNEI. CDR3 DNA sequence: TGTGCCACGGAAGGGACTAGCGGGAGTGGATCCCCCGGGGAGCTGTTTTTT. The encoded protein is CATEGTSGSGSPGELFF.

This clone has only a few counts. The chain employs TRBV7-8 and TRBJ1-5; unclear D gene. The germline CDR1 and CDR2 sequences are SGHVS and FQNEAQ. The CDR3 runs 15 residues. Trimming pared 3 bases from V and 6 bases from J, leaving 15 bases between. The CDR3: CASSLALWHIQPQHF. CDR3 nucleotides: TGTGCCAGCAGCTTGGCTCTGTGGCATATTCAGCCCCAGCATTTT.

The rearrangement links TRBV6-1 to TRBJ1-5; perhaps TRBD1 as D (6 bases). Trimming pared 2 bases from V and 2 bases from J, leaving 16 bases between. Germline CDR1 is MNHNS and CDR2 is SASEGT. CDR3 length equals 17 residues. The CDR3 spells CASSEYPGGQGNQPQHF. The CDR3 region has the DNA TGTGCCAGCAGTGAATACCCCGGGGGGCAAGGCAATCAGCCCCAGCATTTT.

This clone was found a few times. The genes are TRBV5-1 and TRBJ2-5; 13 bases align to TRBD2. The ends lost 0 bases at V and 6 bases at J; junction bases unmatched: 5. Germline V gives CDR1 SGHRS, CDR2 YFSETQ. The CDR3 totals 16 residues. The CDR3 coding sequence is TGCGCCAGCAGCTTGGTAACTAGCGGGAGGGCGAAGACCCAGTACTTC. Amino acid sequence: CASSLVTSGRAKTQYF.

This clone was counted only a few times. The chain couples TRBV5-1 to TRBJ1-2; possibly TRBD1 for D (6 bases). The CDR3 totals 15 residues. The V and J ends lost 2 bases and 0 bases respectively, with 11 bases between them. Germline CDR1 and CDR2: SGHRS and YFSETQ. The DNA of the CDR3 is TGCGCCAGCAGCTTCGGGGGGCCGACTAACTATGGCTACACCTTC. This sequence encodes CASSFGGPTNYGYTF.

The chain has TRBV5-4 and TRBJ2-3; the D gene is possibly TRBD1 (5 bases). The CDR3 length is 13 residues. CDR1 SGHNT and CDR2 YYREEE come from the germline V gene (reference sequence). Trimming cost V 1 base and J 6 bases, with 9 bases left between them. The CDR3 DNA is TGTGCCAGCAGCTTGCCAGGGCTGGATACGCAGTATTTT. It translates to CASSLPGLDTQYF.

This chain uses TRBV27 with TRBJ2-7, with a possible D match to TRBD2 (5 bases). V was clipped by 5 bases and J by 3 bases, with 17 bases between them. The CDR3 loop spans 15 amino acids. Germline V lookup: CDR1 MNHEY, CDR2 SMNVEV (reference sequence). The CDR3 reads CASSRTYTMGYEQYF. DNA for the CDR3: TGTGCCAGCAGTAGGACTTATACTATGGGCTACGAGCAGTACTTC.

V gene TRBV7-9 combines with J gene TRBJ2-3; no reliable D call. The ends were cut back, 2 bases at V and 13 bases at J, with 13 bases in the middle. The CDR3 loop spans 12 amino acids. Germline V gene sequence: CDR1 SEHNR, CDR2 FQNEAQ (reference sequence). CDR3 protein: CASSLSSELKYF. DNA for the CDR3: TGTGCCAGCAGCTTAAGTTCTGAGCTAAAGTATTTT.